The text below deals with one T cell receptor beta chain. The antigen it recognizes is unknown. Nothing much larger sits one base from this clone, and base qualities are not available. TCRbeta CDR3 regions were amplified from genomic DNA using the immunoSEQ Assay, a bias-controlled multiplex PCR. The study's own analysis went as follows. The number of nucleated cells in each sample was estimated by amplification of reference gene primers within the assay. Sequence reads were collapsed and filtered to measure the absolute abundance of every unique TCRbeta CDR3 rearrangement. For each sample, productive Simpson clonality was calculated as the square root of Simpson's diversity index across productive rearrangements. Sourced from immuneACCESS, this table was stored by TCRdb with only in-frame sequences that have V and J called. A share of the clones is absent; for the studies checked, an unresolved V gene accounts for under half, and the remainder has no known explanation. V and J calls plus clone size are reproduced from that table; the DNA served to infer D and trimming. Counted in this sample were about 220,000 clones; 85% to 90% of them appeared once. The biggest ten clones account for less than 15% of the sample.

The entry originates in a study of blood T cell repertoires in COVID-19 (dated by TCRdb to between 2020 and 2021). About the investigation overall: Samples covering the acute and convalescent phases of COVID-19 were provided by collaborators in the United States, Italy and Spain. The prospective study material was composed of cDNA or gDNA derived from T cells, B-cell-depleted T cells, or PBMCs. The dataset comprised deeply sampled blood TCRbeta repertoires from subjects exposed to, actively infected with, or recovered from COVID-19. The repertoires were released in a freely available public database intended as a resource for research on the immune response to SARS-CoV-2. The samples were drawn from the first 160 participants of the ongoing ImmuneRACE study and from over 950 subjects provided by 6 global collaborators. Sample metadata almost always included a de-identified subject ID, COVID-19 status, age in years and sex. Where HLA class I and class II types were available, the types were taken from metadata supplied by the sample provider, not from assay-based typing. Overall study outcomes, separate from this receptor: The quantity of clinical and demographic metadata differed by source and by participant and was supplied without curation.

Enrolling through a virtual design, the prospective study's participants ranged in age from roughly 18 to 89 years and lived across approximately 25 United States geographic areas. In the prospective study, participants were assigned to cohorts based on the clinical history participants reported in a screening survey and a study questionnaire. A participant counted as exposed if, within 2 weeks of entering the study, that participant had been in contact with someone who had a PCR-confirmed or clinician-diagnosed COVID-19 case. In the prospective study, whole blood, serum and a nasopharyngeal or oropharyngeal swab were collected from each participant by mobile phlebotomists. Participants in the prospective study had the option to provide additional blood draws and questionnaires over a roughly two-month period. Before DNA extraction, blood samples from the prospective study were shipped at room temperature or frozen.

V and J are truncated by 7 bases and 1 base respectively, leaving an intervening sequence of 10 bases. Spanning cysteine to phenylalanine, the CDR3 consists of 14 amino acids. Just CDR3 DNA is preserved here, 42 bases in frame from base 1. For CDR1 and CDR2, the germline V gene lists SNHLY and FYNNEI. This receptor was obtained from a man aged 30 to 39 who had been exposed to COVID-19. The sequenced sample consisted of PBMCs or T cells enriched from blood (not recorded which). The chain employs TRBV2 and TRBJ2-2, with a tentative D gene TRBD2 over 5 matching bases. The CDR3 region: CASKPGRNTGELFF. The nucleotides are TGTGCCAGCAAGCCGGGGAGGAACACCGGGGAGCTGTTTTTT.